This T cell receptor (beta chain) was profiled in a study of beta chain features in type 1 diabetes. Overall study findings and caveats: Reads derived from cDNA could over-represent cells showing high TCR expression. Insertion counts at VDJ junctions were lower in type 1 diabetes patients, who also showed more deletions there.

Investigators reverse transcribed all isolated RNA, so they sequenced expressed TCRB transcripts. The repertoire was sequenced with immunoSEQ multiplex PCR; TCRdb's copy has only in-frame clones and lacks some. The sample carries hundreds of thousands of clones, less than 20% recorded once. Every donor provided one heparinised blood draw, which averaged around 120 mL. A CD45RO/CCR7/CD25/CD127/CD95/CD27 panel sorted naive, central memory, regulatory and stem cell-like memory CD4+ cells. This clone was seen ten or more times. Its target is unknown. The ends were cut back, 6 bases at V and 0 bases at J, with 6 bases in the middle. Germline CDR1 and CDR2: SEHNR and FQNEAQ (reference sequence). CDR3 length equals 14 residues.

The specimen was naive CD4+ T cells from blood. The V gene is TRBV7-9, the J gene TRBJ2-6; no reliable D call. This sequence originates from a man aged 18 to 30 in good health. This chain's CDR3 is CASRPFSGANVLTF. DNA of the CDR3: TGTGCCAGCAGGCCGTTCTCTGGGGCCAACGTCCTGACTTTC. The variable domain in full, with the rest retrieved from reference TRBV7-9 and TRBJ2-6, is DTGVSQNPRHKITKRGQNVTFRCDPISEHNRLYWYRQTLGQGPEFLTYFQNEAQLEKSRLLSDRFSAERPKGSFSTLEIQRTEQGDSAMYLCASRPFSGANVLTFGAGSRLTVL.